The 9 T cell receptor beta chains presented below share a single source sample, sequenced in a study of OX40 agonist ivuxolimab in advanced cancers. TCRdb keeps only in-frame clones here, not all; method: immunoSEQ multiplex PCR. The table lists fewer than 85,000 clones, 70% to 80% of them singletons. Here the sequenced sample was CD4+ or CD8+ T cells sorted from blood, taken in a trial of the OX40 agonist ivuxolimab. These receptor sequences come from an adult with an advanced solid tumor such as melanoma, head and neck, liver or kidney cancer.

The chain recombines TRBV7-3 with TRBJ2-7; no clear D. The germline V gene encodes CDR1 SGHTA and CDR2 FQGTGA. The CDR3 sequence is 14 residues long. V dropped 5 bases and J dropped 2 bases, with 13 bases sitting between them. The CDR3 here is CASSVDSGPYEQYF. The CDR3 bases are TGTGCCAGCAGCGTCGATTCTGGGCCCTACGAGCAGTACTTC.

The gene calls are TRBV5-1 and TRBJ2-7, with no clear D. CDR1 is SGHRS, CDR2 YFSETQ, per germline. V shed 4 bases and J shed 2 bases, with 16 bases lying between them. The CDR3 spans 15 residues. The CDR3 coding sequence is TGCGCCAGCAGCCCCAACCCACAGATCACCTACGAGCAGTACTTC. Its translation is CASSPNPQITYEQYF.

There are a few counts of this clone. The chain recombines TRBV5-1 with TRBJ1-1, with a possible D match to TRBD1 (5 bases). This CDR3 region has 15 residues. The germline V gene encodes CDR1 SGHRS and CDR2 YFSETQ. Trimming stripped 4 bases from V and 0 bases from J, with 13 bases between. CDR3 protein: CASSPRGSMNTEAFF. The DNA for the CDR3 is TGCGCCAGCAGCCCGAGGGGCTCTATGAACACTGAAGCTTTCTTT.

The gene calls are TRBV11-1 and TRBJ2-7, with 8 bases aligning to TRBD1. V trimming: 5 bases; J trimming: 3 bases; junction bases outside the gene matches: 6. Germline lookup yields CDR1 SGHAT and CDR2 FQDESV (reference sequence). This CDR3 has 14 amino acids. As DNA, the CDR3 is TGTGCCAGCAGCCCAGAGACAGGGGTCTACGAGCAGTACTTC. Translation gives CASSPETGVYEQYF.

The chain combines TRBV6-5 with TRBJ1-1; D is unclear. CDR1 MNHEY and CDR2 SVGAGI come from the germline V gene. With 3 bases removed from V and 1 base from J, the gap between germline ends came to 9 bases. CDR3 length: 14 residues. The CDR3: CASSYRFRNTEAFF. The CDR3 DNA reads TGTGCCAGCAGTTATAGATTTAGGAACACTGAAGCTTTCTTT.

In DNA, the CDR3 is TGTGCCAGTAGTATTAATGGACAGGGCTACGAGCAGTACTTC. Amino acid sequence: CASSINGQGYEQYF. This chain joins TRBV19 and TRBJ2-7, with 8 bases fitting TRBD1. The ends lost 3 bases at V and 3 bases at J; junction bases unmatched: 4. Germline values: CDR1 LNHDA, CDR2 SQIVND (reference sequence). This CDR3 spans 14 amino acids.

The chain combines TRBV2 with TRBJ2-2; 7 nucleotides align to TRBD2. Trimming at V came to 5 bases and at J to 3 bases, leaving 3 bases not matched to a gene. Germline lookup yields CDR1 SNHLY and CDR2 FYNNEI. The CDR3 runs to 14 residues. CDR3 loop: CASSRDYYTGELFF. The CDR3 DNA follows: TGTGCCAGCAGTAGGGACTATTACACCGGGGAGCTGTTTTTT.

This rearrangement joins TRBV7-3 to TRBJ2-1, with D uncertain. With 0 bases removed from V and 8 bases from J, the gap between germline ends came to 8 bases. The CDR3 extends over 13 amino acids. Germline lookup yields CDR1 SGHTA and CDR2 FQGTGA. CDR3 protein: CASSLTGKDEQFF. CDR3 nucleotide sequence: TGTGCCAGCAGCTTAACAGGGAAGGATGAGCAGTTCTTC.

V usage is TRBV4-1 and J usage is TRBJ1-1, with D maybe TRBD1 (6 bases). V was pared by 4 bases and J by 3 bases, with 15 bases between. The CDR3 is 15 residues long. CDR1 is MGHRA and CDR2 is YSYEKL in the germline V gene. The CDR3 here is CASSPGAAGDTEAFF. For the CDR3, the DNA is TGCGCCAGCAGCCCAGGGGCGGCAGGGGACACTGAAGCTTTCTTT.